The rows below give T cell receptor beta chains drawn from one sample of a study of cytomegalovirus exposure and HLA in healthy donors. The assay was immunoSEQ multiplex PCR, and TCRdb's table has in-frame clones only and misses some. The sample shows approximately 150,000 clones, about 71% of them seen only once. Sequencing was carried out using PBMCs. These receptors originate from a woman aged 30 to 39 in good health and CMV-seronegative. The CDR3 runs from the conserved cysteine through the conserved F or W. The D gene is left open where the match is weak. Only some rows state a clone size, as once, few, many or a class for expanded clones.

V gene	J gene	D gene	clone size	CDR3 length	CDR3 protein	CDR3 DNA
TRBV13	TRBJ2-5	TRBD2	.	15	CASSVLAGGPETQYF	TGTGCCAGCAGCGTACTAGCGGGGGGGCCCGAGACCCAGTACTTC
TRBV5-1	TRBJ2-1	TRBD2	.	16	CASSLSLAGLTGEQFF	TGCGCCAGCAGCTTGTCCCTAGCGGGATTGACGGGTGAGCAGTTCTTC
TRBV5-4	TRBJ1-2	TRBD1	once	15	CASSSGQGGTDGYTF	TGCGCCAGCAGCTCCGGACAGGGAGGCACAGATGGCTACACCTTC
TRBV27	TRBJ1-2	.	.	15	CASSSTGFSRGGYTF	TGTGCCAGCAGTTCCACCGGATTCTCAAGGGGGGGCTACACCTTC
TRBV7-2	TRBJ2-5	TRBD2	.	13	CASISGGQETQYF	TGTGCCAGCATCTCGGGGGGCCAAGAGACCCAGTACTTC
TRBV7-9	TRBJ2-7	.	.	15	CASSLVIGGNYEQYF	TGTGCCAGCAGCTTAGTGATTGGGGGGAACTACGAGCAGTACTTC
TRBV5-1	TRBJ1-1	.	.	14	CASSLQGLGTEAFF	TGCGCCAGCAGCCTCCAGGGTTTGGGCACTGAAGCTTTCTTT
TRBV7-3	TRBJ2-3	TRBD1	.	14	CASSKGQGWNTQYF	TGTGCCAGCAGCAAGGGACAGGGGTGGAATACGCAGTATTTT
TRBV28	TRBJ1-5	.	.	14	CASSFAGFNQPQHF	TGTGCCAGCAGTTTCGCAGGGTTCAATCAGCCCCAGCATTTT
TRBV7-9	TRBJ2-2	TRBD2	.	15	CASSLGTSGTGELFF	TGTGCCAGCAGCTTAGGGACTAGCGGCACCGGGGAGCTGTTTTTT
TRBV19	TRBJ2-1	TRBD2	few	15	CASSIRLAGGGEQFF	TGTGCCAGTAGTATCCGACTAGCGGGGGGGGGTGAGCAGTTCTTC
TRBV1	TRBJ2-7	.	once	15	CTSSQAASRDYEQYF	TGCACCAGCAGCCAAGCGGCTAGCAGAGACTACGAGCAGTACTTC
TRBV11-3	TRBJ2-3	.	once	14	CASSLESSADTQYF	TGTGCCAGCAGCTTAGAGTCCTCTGCAGATACGCAGTATTTT
TRBV7-6	TRBJ1-6	.	.	15	CASSFGTPPNSPLHF	TGTGCCAGCAGCTTCGGGACACCACCGAATTCACCCCTCCACTTT
TRBV6-5	TRBJ1-2	.	.	13	CATTGQRNYGYTF	TGTGCCACCACAGGGCAGAGGAACTATGGCTACACCTTC
TRBV5-1	TRBJ2-1	.	.	16	CASSKDGKSSYNEQFF	TGCGCCAGCAGCAAGGACGGGAAGAGCTCCTACAATGAGCAGTTCTTC
TRBV5-4	TRBJ2-3	.	.	15	CASSLDGGATDTQYF	TGTGCCAGCAGCTTAGATGGAGGGGCCACAGATACGCAGTATTTT
TRBV2	TRBJ1-1	.	.	13	CASSVHMNTEAFF	TGTGCCAGCAGTGTCCACATGAACACTGAAGCTTTCTTT
TRBV19	TRBJ2-3	TRBD2	.	15	CASSMGLAGVDTQYF	TGTGCCAGTAGTATGGGACTAGCGGGGGTAGATACGCAGTATTTT
TRBV28	TRBJ1-2	TRBD1	few	15	CASSIPTGGSDGYTF	TGTGCCAGCAGTATCCCCACAGGGGGTTCGGATGGCTACACCTTC
TRBV5-1	TRBJ1-3	.	.	14	CASSDGAGGNTIYF	TGCGCCAGCAGCGATGGAGCGGGAGGAAACACCATATATTTT
TRBV18	TRBJ1-3	.	.	16	CASSPSAGDTGNTIYF	TGTGCCAGCTCACCATCCGCCGGGGACACCGGGAACACCATATATTTT
TRBV27	TRBJ2-7	.	few	13	CASKVGGSDEQYF	TGTGCCAGCAAGGTGGGGGGATCGGACGAGCAGTACTTC
TRBV21-1	TRBJ2-1	.	.	13	CASSQRGGNEQFF	TGTGCCAGCTCCCAAAGGGGGGGCAATGAGCAGTTCTTC
TRBV5-4	TRBJ2-3	TRBD2	few	15	CASSPLAGVTDTQYF	TGTGCCAGCAGCCCACTAGCGGGAGTCACTGATACGCAGTATTTT
TRBV6-4	TRBJ2-3	TRBD2	.	18	CASSDSILAAGSTDTQYF	TGTGCCAGCAGTGACTCGATTCTGGCAGCGGGAAGCACAGATACGCAGTATTTT
TRBV5-4	TRBJ2-3	.	.	14	CASSRESSTDTQYF	TGTGCCAGCAGTCGAGAATCGTCCACAGATACGCAGTATTTT
TRBV5-6	TRBJ2-3	TRBD1	.	17	CASSQPLDRRYTDTQYF	TGTGCCAGCAGCCAACCGCTGGACAGGAGATACACAGATACGCAGTATTTT
TRBV9	TRBJ2-3	TRBD2	.	16	CASSGLFAGVTDTQYF	TGTGCCAGCAGCGGCCTCTTTGCGGGAGTGACAGATACGCAGTATTTT
TRBV6-6	TRBJ1-1	.	few	11	CASSGDTEAFF	TGTGCCAGCTCAGGGGACACTGAAGCTTTCTTT
TRBV7-8	TRBJ1-5	.	.	18	CASSLVRGAGGANQPQHF	TGTGCCAGCAGCTTAGTAAGAGGGGCGGGGGGGGCCAATCAGCCCCAGCATTTT
TRBV7-6	TRBJ2-6	TRBD1	once	17	CASSPGQGAPGANVLTF	TGTGCCAGCAGCCCCGGACAGGGGGCGCCTGGGGCCAACGTCCTGACTTTC
TRBV11-1	TRBJ1-5	TRBD1	.	13	CASRGTDNQPQHF	TGTGCCAGCAGAGGGACAGACAATCAGCCCCAGCATTTT
TRBV5-4	TRBJ2-7	TRBD2	.	16	CASSSGPGLAGHEQYF	TGTGCCAGCAGCTCTGGGCCGGGACTAGCGGGTCACGAGCAGTACTTC
TRBV7-8	TRBJ2-1	TRBD2	.	15	CASSLLRLAESEQFF	TGTGCCAGCAGCTTATTGCGGCTAGCGGAATCGGAGCAGTTCTTC
TRBV9	TRBJ2-1	.	.	16	CASSVSGTLIYNEQFF	TGTGCCAGCAGCGTAAGTGGGACTTTAATCTACAATGAGCAGTTCTTC
TRBV18	TRBJ2-7	TRBD2	few	16	CASSRGLAGSPYEQYF	TGTGCCAGCTCACGGGGACTAGCGGGGAGTCCCTACGAGCAGTACTTC
TRBV6-6	TRBJ1-1	.	few	14	CASSRAGEITEAFF	TGTGCCAGCTCAAGGGCAGGGGAGATTACTGAAGCTTTCTTT
TRBV27	TRBJ2-1	.	.	16	CASSFEKRGGGNEQFF	TGTGCCAGCAGTTTTGAGAAAAGGGGGGGAGGGAATGAGCAGTTCTTC
TRBV5-6	TRBJ2-5	TRBD2	.	18	CASSLILPGLAGQETQYF	TGTGCCAGCAGCTTGATCTTACCGGGACTAGCGGGCCAAGAGACCCAGTACTTC
TRBV27	TRBJ2-1	.	.	14	CASSSAGIYNEQFF	TGTGCCAGCAGTTCGGCGGGAATTTACAATGAGCAGTTCTTC
TRBV30	TRBJ1-6	.	.	15	CACQRRSSYNSPLHF	TGTGCCTGCCAAAGGAGGAGCTCCTATAATTCACCCCTCCACTTT